This T cell receptor beta chain came from a study of CD8 T cells in Susac syndrome. A quantity of about 0.45 to 1 ug RNA underwent reverse transcription using random hexamers. Amplification of TCR beta CDR3 by immunoSEQ multiplex PCR spanned 54 Vbeta and 13 Jbeta. Each CDR3 protein gets one entry after TCRdb re-called the immunoSEQ multiplex PCR reads with MiXCR. The repertoire has about 300,000 distinct CDR3 sequences, 75% to 90% of them found once; the top ten carry around 0.2%. The germline gives CDR1 MNHEY, CDR2 SMNVEV (reference sequence). The CDR3 runs to 14 residues. V lost 6 bases and J 5 bases, leaving 17 bases between the germline ends.

The sample taken for sequencing was CD8+ T cells from PBMCs. This clonotype originated in a human donor with multiple sclerosis. J is TRBJ2-7 and V is TRBV27; D is tentatively TRBD1 or TRBD2 (6 bases each). CDR3 in amino acids: CASSRGQGPHEQYF. The CDR3 nucleotides are TGTGCCAGCAGCCGGGGGCAGGGCCCCCACGAGCAGTACTTC.